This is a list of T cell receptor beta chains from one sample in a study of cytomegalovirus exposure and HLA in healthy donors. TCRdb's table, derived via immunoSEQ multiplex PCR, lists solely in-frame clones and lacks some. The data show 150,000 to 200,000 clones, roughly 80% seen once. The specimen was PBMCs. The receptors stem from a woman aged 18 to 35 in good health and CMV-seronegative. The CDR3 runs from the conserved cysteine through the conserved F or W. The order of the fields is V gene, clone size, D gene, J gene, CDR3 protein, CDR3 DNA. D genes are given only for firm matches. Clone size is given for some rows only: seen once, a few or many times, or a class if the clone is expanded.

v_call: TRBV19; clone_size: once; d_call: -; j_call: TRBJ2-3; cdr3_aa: CASSPIWGVEDTQYF; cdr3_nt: TGTGCCAGTAGCCCCATTTGGGGGGTAGAAGATACGCAGTATTTT
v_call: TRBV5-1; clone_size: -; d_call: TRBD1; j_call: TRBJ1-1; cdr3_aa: CASSSTGLATEAFF; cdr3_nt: TGCGCCAGCAGCTCGACAGGGTTAGCGACTGAAGCTTTCTTT
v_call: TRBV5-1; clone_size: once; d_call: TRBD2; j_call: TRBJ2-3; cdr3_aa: CASSSGTSGSRTDTQYF; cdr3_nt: TGCGCCAGCAGCTCCGGGACTAGCGGGAGTAGGACAGATACGCAGTATTTT
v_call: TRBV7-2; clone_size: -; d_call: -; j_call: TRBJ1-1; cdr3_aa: CASSTAGSGGYPF; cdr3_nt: TGTGCCAGCAGCACTGCAGGATCAGGAGGGTACCCATTT
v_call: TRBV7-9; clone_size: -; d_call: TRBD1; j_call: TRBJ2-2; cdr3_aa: CASSLAGGVSNTGELFF; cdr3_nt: TGTGCCAGCAGCTTAGCAGGGGGCGTCTCGAACACCGGGGAGCTGTTTTTT
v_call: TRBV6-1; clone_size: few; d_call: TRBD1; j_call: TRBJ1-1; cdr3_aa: CASSEGPDREVGTEAFF; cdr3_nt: TGTGCCAGCAGTGAGGGGCCAGACAGGGAAGTCGGCACTGAAGCTTTCTTT
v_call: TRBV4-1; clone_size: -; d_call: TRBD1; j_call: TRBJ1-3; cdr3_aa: CASSQEPGGRGSGNTIYF; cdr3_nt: TGCGCCAGCAGCCAAGAGCCCGGGGGCAGGGGGTCTGGAAACACCATATATTTT
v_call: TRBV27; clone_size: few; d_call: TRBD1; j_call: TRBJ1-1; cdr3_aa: CASSFEGQLFAAFF; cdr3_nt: TGTGCCAGCAGTTTCGAGGGACAGCTGTTTGCAGCTTTCTTT
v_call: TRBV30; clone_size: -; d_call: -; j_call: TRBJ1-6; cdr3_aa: CAFRQDSRSPLHF; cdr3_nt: TGTGCCTTCCGGCAGGACAGCCGATCACCCCTCCACTTT
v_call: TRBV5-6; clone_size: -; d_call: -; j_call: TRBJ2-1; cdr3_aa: CASSSRRVSYNEQFF; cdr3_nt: TGTGCCAGCAGCTCCCGACGGGTATCTTACAATGAGCAGTTCTTC
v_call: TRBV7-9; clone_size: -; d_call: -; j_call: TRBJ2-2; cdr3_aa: CASSPPRTGELFF; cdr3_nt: TGTGCCAGCAGCCCCCCTCGCACCGGGGAGCTGTTTTTT
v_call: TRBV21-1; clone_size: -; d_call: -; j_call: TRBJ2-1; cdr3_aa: CASSKERGFPNNEQFF; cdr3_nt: TGTGCCAGCAGCAAAGAGCGAGGGTTCCCCAACAATGAGCAGTTCTTC
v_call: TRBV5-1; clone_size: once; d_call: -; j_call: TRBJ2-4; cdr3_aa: CASSLESLAKNIQYF; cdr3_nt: TGCGCCAGCAGCTTGGAGAGTCTAGCCAAAAACATTCAGTACTTC
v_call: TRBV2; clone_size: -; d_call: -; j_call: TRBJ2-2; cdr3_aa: CASSYGGNTGELFF; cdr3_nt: TGTGCCAGCTCCTACGGGGGTAACACCGGGGAGCTGTTTTTT
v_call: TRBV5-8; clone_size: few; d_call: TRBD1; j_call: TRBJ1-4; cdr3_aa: CASSLEGQGGEKLFF; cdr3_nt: TGTGCCAGCAGCTTGGAGGGACAGGGAGGTGAAAAACTGTTTTTT
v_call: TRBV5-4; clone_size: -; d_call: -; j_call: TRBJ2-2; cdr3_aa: CASSLEPNTGELFF; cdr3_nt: TGTGCCAGCAGCTTGGAGCCGAACACCGGGGAGCTGTTTTTT
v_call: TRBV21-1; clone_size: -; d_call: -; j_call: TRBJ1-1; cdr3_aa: CASSIWGVRFDTEAFF; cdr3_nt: TGTGCCAGCAGCATATGGGGGGTGAGGTTTGACACTGAAGCTTTCTTT
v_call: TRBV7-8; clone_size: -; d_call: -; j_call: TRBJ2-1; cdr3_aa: CASSLAGVGAYNEQFF; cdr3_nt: TGTGCCAGCAGCTTAGCAGGGGTTGGAGCCTACAATGAGCAGTTCTTC
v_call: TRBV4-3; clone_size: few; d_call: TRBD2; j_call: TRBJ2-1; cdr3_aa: CASSQGSGLAGENEQFF; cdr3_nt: TGCGCCAGCAGCCAGGGATCGGGACTAGCGGGAGAGAATGAGCAGTTCTTC
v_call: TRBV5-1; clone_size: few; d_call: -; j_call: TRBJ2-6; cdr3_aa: CASSLTGLHSGANVLTF; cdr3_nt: TGCGCCAGCAGCTTAACGGGTCTGCACTCTGGGGCCAACGTCCTGACTTTC
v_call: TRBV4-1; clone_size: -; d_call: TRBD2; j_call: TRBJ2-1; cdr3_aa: CASSQSQAGDYNEQFF; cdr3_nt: TGCGCCAGCAGCCAATCCCAAGCGGGAGATTACAATGAGCAGTTCTTC
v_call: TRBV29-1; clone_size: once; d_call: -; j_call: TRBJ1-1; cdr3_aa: CSGRGQGNTEAFF; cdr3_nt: TGCAGCGGGCGGGGGCAGGGTAACACTGAAGCTTTCTTT